The rows below give T cell receptor beta chains drawn from one sample of a study of cytomegalovirus exposure and HLA in healthy donors. Generated by immunoSEQ multiplex PCR, the TCRdb table keeps only in-frame clones and is missing some. The table records around 100,000 clones, 79% of them present only once. The sample consisted of PBMCs. The receptors shown here come from a man in his fifties or sixties in good health and CMV-seropositive. The CDR3 runs from the conserved cysteine through the conserved F or W. Each record gives: V gene, CDR3 protein.

TRBV27,CASSLWAQETQYF
TRBV29-1,CSVGQKYGYTF
TRBV2,CASKENRQSYEQYF
TRBV18,CASSPARTDTYEQYF
TRBV10-1,CASSEFRTSGRTETQYF
TRBV11-3,CASSHGLAGEFNEQFF
TRBV30,CAWSVLGTKTSYEQYF
TRBV28,CAHCVANTGELFF
TRBV27,CASSLELSSYEQYF
TRBV18,CASSTPGETQYF
TRBV7-7,CASSSQGSSEQFF
TRBV28,CASSPGSAQEDTQYF
TRBV9,CASSVAGGIYNEQFF
TRBV28,CLRTNEKLFF
TRBV28,CASSPLGQGYGYTF
TRBV28,CASSVPGTSGANVLTF
TRBV28,CASSFGLGYTF
TRBV7-8,CASSLRESVDTQYF
TRBV7-2,CASSLDIYQPQHF
TRBV11-3,CASSIQTLTSGRANEQFF
TRBV5-1,CASSPTAGGPTDTQYF
TRBV6-6,CASSPRGTGELFF
TRBV7-2,CASSTRTSGSRETQYF
TRBV5-1,CASSLALRTSGRNTGELFF
TRBV7-8,CASSYGTSGINTYEQYF
TRBV30,CAWSVLDINSPLHF
TRBV20-1,CGTSGTYEQYF
TRBV9,CASSVLGRMSTDTQYF
TRBV5-4,CASSLEQGSSEQYF
TRBV28,CASSPPGTSLTLEQYF
TRBV6-1,CASSIGIRGREQYF
TRBV5-3,CARSLRPIDRGNYEQYF
TRBV5-1,CASSLAGTDTQYF
TRBV7-8,CASSRDRGEEETQYF
TRBV5-4,CASSLGASGNLEQYF
TRBV2,CASSEQGPNTGELFF
TRBV2,CASSDEGETGSSYGYTF
TRBV5-1,CASSLGTSVNEQFF
TRBV7-8,CASSLGSRQSYEQYF
TRBV7-3,CASSQTGTSGANVLTF
TRBV2,CASSARDRDYYGYTF
TRBV7-9,CASSLGDRSYSNQPQHF
TRBV28,CASSSPGTVGGEQYF
TRBV15,CATSRDSVSGANVLTF
TRBV27,CASSSRLGRNEQFF
TRBV5-1,CASSGAYTRTRRGDEQFF
TRBV14,CASSQAPKQTGVGNEKLFF
TRBV7-2,CASRTGIANYGYTF